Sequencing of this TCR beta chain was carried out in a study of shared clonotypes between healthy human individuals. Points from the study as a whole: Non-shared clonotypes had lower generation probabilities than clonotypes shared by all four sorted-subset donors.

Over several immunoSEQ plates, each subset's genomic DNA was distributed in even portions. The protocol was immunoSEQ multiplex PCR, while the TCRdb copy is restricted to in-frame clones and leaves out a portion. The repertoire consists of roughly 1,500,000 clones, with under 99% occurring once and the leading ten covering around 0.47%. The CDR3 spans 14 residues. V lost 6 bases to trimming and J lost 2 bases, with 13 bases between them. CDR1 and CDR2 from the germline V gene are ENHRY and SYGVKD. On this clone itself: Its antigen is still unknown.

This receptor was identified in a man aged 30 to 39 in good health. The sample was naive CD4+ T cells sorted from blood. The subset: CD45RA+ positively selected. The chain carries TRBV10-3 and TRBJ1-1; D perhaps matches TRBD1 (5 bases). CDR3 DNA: TGTGCCATCAGCCAGACAGCTTCCAACACTGAAGCTTTCTTT. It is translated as CAISQTASNTEAFF.